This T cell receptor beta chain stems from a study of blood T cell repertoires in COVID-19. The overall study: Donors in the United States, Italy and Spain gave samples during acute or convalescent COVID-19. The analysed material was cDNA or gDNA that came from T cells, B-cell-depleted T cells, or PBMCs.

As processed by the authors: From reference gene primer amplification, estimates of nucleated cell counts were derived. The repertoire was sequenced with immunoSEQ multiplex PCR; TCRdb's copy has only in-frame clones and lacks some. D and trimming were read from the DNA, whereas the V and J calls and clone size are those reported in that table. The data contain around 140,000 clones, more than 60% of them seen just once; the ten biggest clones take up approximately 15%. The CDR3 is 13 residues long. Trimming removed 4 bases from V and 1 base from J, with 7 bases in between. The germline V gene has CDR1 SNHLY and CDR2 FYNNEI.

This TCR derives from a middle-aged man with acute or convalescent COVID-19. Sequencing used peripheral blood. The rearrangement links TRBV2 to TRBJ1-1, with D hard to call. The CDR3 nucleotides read TGTGCCAGCAGTGGGGAGGCGAACACTGAAGCTTTCTTT. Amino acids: CASSGEANTEAFF.